This record concerns one TCR beta chain sequence. Its antigen remains unidentified. TCR beta VDJ and CDR3 profiles were obtained from a genomic DNA template. TCRdb re-analysed the reads in MiXCR, keeping a single row per CDR3 protein. The sample holds some 82,000 distinct CDR3 sequences, approximately 46% seen once. The data belong to a study of CD8+CD57+ T cells in acquired aplastic anemia. As for the study in general: Sorted CD4+ and CD8+ cells yielded 3 to 3.5 ug of DNA on average. Healthy donors had, on average, approximately 9.9 million reads for their CD4+ cells.

Study conclusions and caveats: Controls and patients did not differ significantly in CD8+ Simpson's diversity. Both patients and controls carried the same twenty-nine CD8+ CDR3 sequences.

CDR1 and CDR2 from the germline V gene are WSHSY and SAAADI. V was trimmed by 0 bases and J by 1 base, leaving 9 bases between them. The CDR3 is 15 amino acids. What was sequenced was sorted CD4+, CD8+, or CD8+CD57+ T cells (not recorded which) from PBMCs. The receptor was isolated from a human donor in good health, serving as a control. This chain links TRBV10-2 with TRBJ2-5; D is perhaps TRBD1 or TRBD2 (6 bases each). The CDR3 DNA is TGCGCCAGCAGTGAGTCGGAGGGGGTCCAAGAGACCCAGTACTTC. Protein product: CASSESEGVQETQYF.